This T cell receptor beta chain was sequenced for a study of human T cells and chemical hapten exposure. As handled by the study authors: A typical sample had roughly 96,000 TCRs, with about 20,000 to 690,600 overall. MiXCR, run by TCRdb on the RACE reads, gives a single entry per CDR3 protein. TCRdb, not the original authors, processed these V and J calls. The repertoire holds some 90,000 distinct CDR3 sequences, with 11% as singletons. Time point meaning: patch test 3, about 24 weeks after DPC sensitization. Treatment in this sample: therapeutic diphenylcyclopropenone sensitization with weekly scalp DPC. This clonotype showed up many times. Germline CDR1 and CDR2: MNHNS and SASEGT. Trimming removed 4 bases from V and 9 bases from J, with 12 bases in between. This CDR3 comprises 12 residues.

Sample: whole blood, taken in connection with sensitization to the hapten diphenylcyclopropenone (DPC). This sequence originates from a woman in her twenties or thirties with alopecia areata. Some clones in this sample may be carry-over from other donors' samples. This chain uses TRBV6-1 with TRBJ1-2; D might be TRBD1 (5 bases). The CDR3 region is CASSVQGSSYTF. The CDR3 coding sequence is TGTGCCAGCAGTGTCCAGGGCTCGAGCTACACCTTC.